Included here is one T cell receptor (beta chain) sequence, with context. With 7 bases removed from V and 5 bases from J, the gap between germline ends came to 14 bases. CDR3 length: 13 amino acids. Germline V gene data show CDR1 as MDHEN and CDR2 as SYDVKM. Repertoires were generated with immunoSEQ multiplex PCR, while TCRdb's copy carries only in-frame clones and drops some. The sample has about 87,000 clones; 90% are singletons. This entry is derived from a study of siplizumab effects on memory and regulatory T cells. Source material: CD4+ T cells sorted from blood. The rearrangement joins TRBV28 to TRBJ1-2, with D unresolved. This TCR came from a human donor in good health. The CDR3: CASIRGSGYGYTF. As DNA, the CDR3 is TGTGCCAGCATCCGGGGAAGCGGGTATGGCTACACCTTC.